A single sample is the source of the 9 T cell receptor beta chains below, sequenced in a study of T cell responses to AZD1222 COVID-19 vaccine. Only in-frame clones appear in the TCRdb table, and some are missing; sequencing was by immunoSEQ multiplex PCR. This table has about 160,000 clones, approximately 88% appearing once. Source: peripheral blood, taken 28 days after the second AZD1222 dose. The origin of the receptors is an adult who received the AZD1222 COVID-19 vaccine.

CDR3 nucleotide sequence: TGTGCCAGCAGCTTAGTTTGGTCCGCAGAGACCCAGTACTTC. This gives the protein CASSLVWSAETQYF. This chain connects TRBV7-2 to TRBJ2-5; no reliable D call. The CDR3 is 14 residues long. V shed 1 base and J shed 4 bases, with 10 bases lying between them. Germline-derived CDR1 and CDR2 are SGHTA and FQGNSA.

The chain carries TRBV7-3 and TRBJ2-2, with TRBD1 as a possible D gene (5 bases). The CDR3 is made up of 16 amino acids. Germline V gives CDR1 SGHTA, CDR2 FQGTGA. Trimming took off 2 bases at V and 0 bases at J, with 10 bases between the two ends. The CDR3 here is CASSLSSGPNTGELFF. CDR3 nucleotides: TGTGCCAGCAGCTTATCGTCAGGGCCGAACACCGGGGAGCTGTTTTTT. Complete variable domain (other parts from reference TRBV7-3 and TRBJ2-2): GAGVSQTPSNKVTEKGKYVELRCDPISGHTALYWYRQSLGQGPEFLIYFQGTGAADDSGLPNDRFFAVRPEGSVSTLKIQRTERGDSAVYLCASSLSSGPNTGELFFGEGSRLTVL.

The V call is TRBV30, the J call TRBJ2-7, with D maybe TRBD1 (6 bases). Per the germline V gene, CDR1 is GTSNPN and CDR2 is SVGIG (reference sequence). The CDR3 is 13 amino acids. V gave up 4 bases and J gave up 2 bases, with 12 bases separating them. The CDR3 region is CAWTRGRTYEQYF. In nucleotides, the CDR3 is TGTGCCTGGACCAGGGGCAGAACCTACGAGCAGTACTTC. The whole variable domain, remainder taken from reference TRBV30 and TRBJ2-7, is SQTIHQWPATLVQPVGSPLSLECTVEGTSNPNLYWYRQAAGRGLQLLFYSVGIGQISSEVPQNLSASRPQDRQFILSSKKLLLSDSGFYLCAWTRGRTYEQYFGPGTRLTVT.

This chain connects TRBV25-1 to TRBJ1-4, with D possibly TRBD1 on 5 matching bases. The V end was cut by 0 bases, the J end by 3 bases, with 8 bases between. CDR3 length: 15 residues. Looked up from germline, CDR1 is MGHDK and CDR2 is SYGVNS. The CDR3 loop is CASSEYGGANEKLFF. The CDR3 nucleotides are TGTGCCAGCAGTGAATACGGAGGGGCTAATGAAAAACTGTTTTTT. The whole variable domain, remainder taken from reference TRBV25-1 and TRBJ1-4, is EADIYQTPRYLVIGTGKKITLECSQTMGHDKMYWYQQDPGMELHLIHYSYGVNSTEKGDLSSESTVSRIRTEHFPLTLESARPSHTSQYLCASSEYGGANEKLFFGSGTQLSVL.

V gene TRBV29-1 combines with J gene TRBJ1-1; TRBD1 is a possible D gene (6 bases). Trimming shortened V by 0 bases and J by 4 bases, and 15 bases separated the two germline ends. The CDR3 has 15 amino acids. Germline-derived CDR1 and CDR2 are SQVTM and ANQGSEA. The DNA of the CDR3 is TGCAGCGTTGAAGACGGACTTTTAGGGGGCACTGAAGCTTTCTTT. As protein: CSVEDGLLGGTEAFF.

This chain connects TRBV5-1 to TRBJ2-1; D may be TRBD1 (5 bases). Germline CDR1 SGHRS, CDR2 YFSETQ. CDR3 length: 15 residues. V lost 0 bases and J lost 6, with 13 bases in between. The CDR3 reads CASSLEERQGNEQFF. The CDR3 bases are TGCGCCAGCAGCTTGGAAGAAAGGCAGGGCAATGAGCAGTTCTTC.

The chain is built from TRBV27 and TRBJ2-2; D ambiguous. This CDR3 is built from 15 residues. Trimming removed 1 base from V and 4 bases from J, with 10 bases in between. Per the germline V gene, CDR1 is MNHEY and CDR2 is SMNVEV (reference sequence). This chain's CDR3 is CASSLYGWATGELFF. The CDR3 DNA follows: TGTGCCAGCAGTTTATATGGCTGGGCCACCGGGGAGCTGTTTTTT.

The CDR3 spells CASSGGQSTNEKLFF. CDR3 DNA sequence: TGTGCCAGCAGCGGAGGACAGTCAACTAATGAAAAACTGTTTTTT. The chain recombines TRBV7-6 with TRBJ1-4, with a possible D match to TRBD1 (6 bases). This CDR3 region has 15 residues. The V end lost 5 bases, the J end lost 0 bases, and 10 bases lay between the germline ends. Germline CDR1 SGHVS, CDR2 FNYEAQ.

The chain couples TRBV9 to TRBJ1-1; D is unresolved. Per germline, CDR1 SGDLS and CDR2 YYNGEE. The V and J ends lost 1 base and 0 bases respectively, with 13 bases between them. The CDR3 is made up of 16 amino acids. CDR3 in amino acids: CASSVSGDRMNTEAFF. CDR3 coding DNA: TGTGCCAGCAGCGTAAGCGGAGACCGCATGAACACTGAAGCTTTCTTT.